This T cell receptor (beta chain) was captured in a study of identical twins. Trimming took 10 bases from V and 1 from J, leaving 16 bases between them. Germline-derived CDR1 and CDR2 are ENHRY and SYGVKD. The CDR3 consists of 14 residues. TCRdb called the 5' RACE reads again in MiXCR, with one record for every CDR3 protein. This table holds around 550,000 distinct CDR3 sequences, about 16% found once. These data were likewise used in another study, on yellow fever vaccine responses in identical twins.

The sequencing input was CD4+ T cells sorted from blood. This clonotype originated in a young woman in good health. This chain joins TRBV10-3 and TRBJ1-1; the D gene is possibly TRBD1 (5 bases). The CDR3 DNA is TGTGCCAGTAATGTACGGGGGTCGAACACTGAAGCTTTCTTT. It translates to CASNVRGSNTEAFF.